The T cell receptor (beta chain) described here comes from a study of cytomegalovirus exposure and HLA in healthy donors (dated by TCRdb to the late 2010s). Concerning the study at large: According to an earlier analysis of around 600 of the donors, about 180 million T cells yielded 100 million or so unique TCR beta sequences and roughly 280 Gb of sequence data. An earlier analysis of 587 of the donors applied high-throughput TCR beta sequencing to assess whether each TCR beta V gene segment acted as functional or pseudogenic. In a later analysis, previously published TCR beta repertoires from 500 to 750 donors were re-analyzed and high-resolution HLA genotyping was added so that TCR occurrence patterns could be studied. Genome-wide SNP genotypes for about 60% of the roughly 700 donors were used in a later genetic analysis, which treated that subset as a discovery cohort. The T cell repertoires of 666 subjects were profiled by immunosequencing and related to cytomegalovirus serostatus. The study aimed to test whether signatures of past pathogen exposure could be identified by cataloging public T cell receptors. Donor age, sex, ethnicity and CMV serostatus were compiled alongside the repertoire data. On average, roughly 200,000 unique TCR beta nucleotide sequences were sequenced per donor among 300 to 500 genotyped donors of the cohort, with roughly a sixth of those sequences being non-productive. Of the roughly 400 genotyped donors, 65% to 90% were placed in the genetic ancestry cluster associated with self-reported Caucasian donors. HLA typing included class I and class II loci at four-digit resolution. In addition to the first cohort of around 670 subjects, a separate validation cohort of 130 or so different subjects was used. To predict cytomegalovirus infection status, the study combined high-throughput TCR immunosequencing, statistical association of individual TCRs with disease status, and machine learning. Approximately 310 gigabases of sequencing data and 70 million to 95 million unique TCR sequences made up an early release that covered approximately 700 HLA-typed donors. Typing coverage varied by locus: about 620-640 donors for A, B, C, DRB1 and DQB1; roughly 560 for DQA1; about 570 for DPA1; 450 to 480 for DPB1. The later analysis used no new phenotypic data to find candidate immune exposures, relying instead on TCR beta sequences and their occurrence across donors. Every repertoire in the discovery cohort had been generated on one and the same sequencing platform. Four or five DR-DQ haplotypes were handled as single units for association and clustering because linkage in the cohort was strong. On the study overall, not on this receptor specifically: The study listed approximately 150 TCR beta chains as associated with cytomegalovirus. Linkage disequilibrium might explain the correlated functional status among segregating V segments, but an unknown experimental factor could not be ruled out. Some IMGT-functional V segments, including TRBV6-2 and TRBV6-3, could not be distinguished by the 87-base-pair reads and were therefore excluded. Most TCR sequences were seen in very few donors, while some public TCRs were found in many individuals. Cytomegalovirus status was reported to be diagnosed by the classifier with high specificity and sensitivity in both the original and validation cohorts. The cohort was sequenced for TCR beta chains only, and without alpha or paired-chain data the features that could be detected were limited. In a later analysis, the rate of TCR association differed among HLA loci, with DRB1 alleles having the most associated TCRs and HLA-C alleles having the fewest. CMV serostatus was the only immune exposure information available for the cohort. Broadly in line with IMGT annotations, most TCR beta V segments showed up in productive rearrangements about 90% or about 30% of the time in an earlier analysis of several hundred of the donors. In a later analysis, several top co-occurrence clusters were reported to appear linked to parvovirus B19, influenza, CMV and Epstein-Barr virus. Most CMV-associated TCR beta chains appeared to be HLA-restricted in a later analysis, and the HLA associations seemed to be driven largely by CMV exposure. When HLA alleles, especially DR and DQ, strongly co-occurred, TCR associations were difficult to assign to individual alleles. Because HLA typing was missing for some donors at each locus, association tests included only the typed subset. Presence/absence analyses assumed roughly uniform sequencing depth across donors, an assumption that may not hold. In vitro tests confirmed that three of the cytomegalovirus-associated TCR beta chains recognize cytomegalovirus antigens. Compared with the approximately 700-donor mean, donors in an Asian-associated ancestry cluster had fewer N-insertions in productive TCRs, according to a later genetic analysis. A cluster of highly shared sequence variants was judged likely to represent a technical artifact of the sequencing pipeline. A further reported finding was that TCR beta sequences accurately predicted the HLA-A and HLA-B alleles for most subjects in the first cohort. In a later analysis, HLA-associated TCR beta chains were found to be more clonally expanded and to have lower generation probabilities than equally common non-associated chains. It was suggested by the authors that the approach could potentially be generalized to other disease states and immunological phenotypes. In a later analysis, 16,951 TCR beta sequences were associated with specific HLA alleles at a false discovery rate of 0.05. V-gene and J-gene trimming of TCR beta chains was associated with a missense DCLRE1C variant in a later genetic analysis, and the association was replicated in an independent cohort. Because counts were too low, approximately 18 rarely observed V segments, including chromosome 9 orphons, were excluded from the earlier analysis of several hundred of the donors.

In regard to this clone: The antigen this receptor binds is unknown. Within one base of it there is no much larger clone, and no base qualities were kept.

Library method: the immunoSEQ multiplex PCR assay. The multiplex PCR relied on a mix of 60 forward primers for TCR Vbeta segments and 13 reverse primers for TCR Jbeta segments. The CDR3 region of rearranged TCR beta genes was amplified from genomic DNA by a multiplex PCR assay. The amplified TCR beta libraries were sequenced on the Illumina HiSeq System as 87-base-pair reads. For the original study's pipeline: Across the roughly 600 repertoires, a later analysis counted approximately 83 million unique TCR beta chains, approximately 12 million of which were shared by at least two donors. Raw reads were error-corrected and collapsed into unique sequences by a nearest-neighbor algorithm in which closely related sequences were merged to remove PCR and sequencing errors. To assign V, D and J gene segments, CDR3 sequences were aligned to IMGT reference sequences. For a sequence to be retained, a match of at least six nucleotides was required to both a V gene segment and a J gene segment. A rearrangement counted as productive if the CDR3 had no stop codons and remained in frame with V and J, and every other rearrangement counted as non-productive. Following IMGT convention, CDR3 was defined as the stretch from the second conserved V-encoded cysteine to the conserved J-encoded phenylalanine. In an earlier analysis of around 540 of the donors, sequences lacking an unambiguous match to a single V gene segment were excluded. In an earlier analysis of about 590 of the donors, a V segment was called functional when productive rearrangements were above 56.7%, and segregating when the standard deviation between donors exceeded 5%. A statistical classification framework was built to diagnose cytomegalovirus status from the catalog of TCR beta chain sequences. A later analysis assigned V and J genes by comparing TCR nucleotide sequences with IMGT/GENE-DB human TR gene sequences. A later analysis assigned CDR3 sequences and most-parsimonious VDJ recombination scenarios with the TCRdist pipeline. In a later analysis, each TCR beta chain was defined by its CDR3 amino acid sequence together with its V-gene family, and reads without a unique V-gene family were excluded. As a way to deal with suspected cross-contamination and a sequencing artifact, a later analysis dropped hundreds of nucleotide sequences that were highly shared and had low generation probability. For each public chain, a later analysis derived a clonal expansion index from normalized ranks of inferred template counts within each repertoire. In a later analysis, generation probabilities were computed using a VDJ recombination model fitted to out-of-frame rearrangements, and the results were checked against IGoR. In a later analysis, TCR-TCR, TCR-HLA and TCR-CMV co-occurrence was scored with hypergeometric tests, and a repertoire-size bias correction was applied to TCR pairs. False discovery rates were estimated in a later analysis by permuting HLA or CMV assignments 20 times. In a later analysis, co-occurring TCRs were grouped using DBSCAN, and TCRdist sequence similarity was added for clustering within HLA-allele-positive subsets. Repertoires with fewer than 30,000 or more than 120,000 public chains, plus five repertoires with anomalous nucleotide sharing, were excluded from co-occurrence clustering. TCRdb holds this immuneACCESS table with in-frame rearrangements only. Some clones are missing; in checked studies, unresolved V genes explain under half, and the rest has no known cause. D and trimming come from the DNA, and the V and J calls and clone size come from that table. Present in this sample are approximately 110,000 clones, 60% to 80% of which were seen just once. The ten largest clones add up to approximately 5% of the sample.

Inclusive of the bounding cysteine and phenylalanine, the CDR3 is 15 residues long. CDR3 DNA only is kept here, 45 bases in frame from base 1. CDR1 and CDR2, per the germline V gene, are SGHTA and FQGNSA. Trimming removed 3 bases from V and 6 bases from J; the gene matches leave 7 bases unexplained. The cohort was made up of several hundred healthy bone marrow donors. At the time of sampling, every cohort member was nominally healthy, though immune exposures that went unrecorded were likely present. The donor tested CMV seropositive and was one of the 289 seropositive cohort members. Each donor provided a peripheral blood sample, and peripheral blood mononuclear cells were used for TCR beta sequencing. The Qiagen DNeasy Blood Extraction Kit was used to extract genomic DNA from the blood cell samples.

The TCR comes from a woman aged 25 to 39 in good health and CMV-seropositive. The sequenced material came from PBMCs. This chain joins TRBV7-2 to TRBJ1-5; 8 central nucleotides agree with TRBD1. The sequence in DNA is TGTGCCAGCAGCTTCTGGACAGGGCTGGGTCAGCCCCAGCATTTT. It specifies CASSFWTGLGQPQHF.